Listed below are T cell receptor beta chains from one sample, sequenced in a study of vaccination effects on CD4 cells after COVID-19. The repertoire was sequenced with immunoSEQ multiplex PCR; TCRdb's copy has only in-frame clones and lacks some. The sample lists more than 10,000 clones, around two thirds occurring once. The antigens these receptors bind are not known. The source was CD4+ T cells from PBMCs cultured with HCoV-NL63 spike peptides, collected after COVID-19 vaccination. These TCRs come from a human donor who had a prior SARS-CoV-2 infection. CDR3s include the opening cysteine and the closing phenylalanine or tryptophan. Each record gives: J gene, clone size, V gene, D gene, CDR3 DNA, CDR3 protein. D genes are given only for firm matches. For some rows the clone size is stated as once, few or many, or as a class when expanded; others skip it.

j_call: TRBJ2-5; clone_size: .; v_call: TRBV5-1; d_call: .; cdr3_nt: TGCGCCAGCAGCTTGGGTGCAGACCCTAGGGACAAGACCCAGTACTTC; cdr3_aa: CASSLGADPRDKTQYF
j_call: TRBJ2-7; clone_size: .; v_call: TRBV3-1/TRBV3-2; d_call: .; cdr3_nt: TGTGCCAGCAGCCAAGATCAGAGCTCGAAGTACTTC; cdr3_aa: CASSQDQSSKYF
j_call: TRBJ2-3; clone_size: .; v_call: TRBV5-6; d_call: .; cdr3_nt: TGTGCCAGCAGCCCGCCCCCTTACCCTAGCACAGATACGCAGTATTTT; cdr3_aa: CASSPPPYPSTDTQYF
j_call: TRBJ1-5; clone_size: few; v_call: TRBV18; d_call: TRBD1; cdr3_nt: TGTGCCAGCTCACCGGGGACAGGGGACCAGCCCCAGCATTTT; cdr3_aa: CASSPGTGDQPQHF
j_call: TRBJ2-5; clone_size: .; v_call: TRBV4-2; d_call: .; cdr3_nt: TGTGCCAGCAGCCAATACGGATCGGGAGAGGACGAGACCCAGTACTTC; cdr3_aa: CASSQYGSGEDETQYF
j_call: TRBJ2-7; clone_size: large; v_call: TRBV2; d_call: .; cdr3_nt: TGTGCCAGCAGTGACCCAGCGGGACACCGGACGCAGTACTTC; cdr3_aa: CASSDPAGHRTQYF
j_call: TRBJ1-3; clone_size: medium-sized; v_call: TRBV11-3; d_call: .; cdr3_nt: TGTGCCAGCAGCTCTGGAAACACCATATATTTT; cdr3_aa: CASSSGNTIYF
j_call: TRBJ2-2; clone_size: .; v_call: TRBV7-3; d_call: .; cdr3_nt: TGTGCCAGCAGCTTTCAGTCCAGGGGCACCGGGGAGCTGTTTTTT; cdr3_aa: CASSFQSRGTGELFF
j_call: TRBJ2-3; clone_size: .; v_call: TRBV7-2; d_call: .; cdr3_nt: TGTGCCAGCAGCTTGGGCCCCAGCACAGATACGCAGTATTTT; cdr3_aa: CASSLGPSTDTQYF
j_call: TRBJ2-1; clone_size: .; v_call: TRBV18; d_call: TRBD2; cdr3_nt: TGTGCCAGCTCACAGGGACTAGCGGATTACAATGAGCAGTTCTTC; cdr3_aa: CASSQGLADYNEQFF
j_call: TRBJ1-5; clone_size: .; v_call: TRBV7-2; d_call: .; cdr3_nt: TGTGCCAGCAGCTCCTACTCGGGTCAGCCCCAGCATTTT; cdr3_aa: CASSSYSGQPQHF
j_call: TRBJ2-5; clone_size: .; v_call: TRBV7-7; d_call: .; cdr3_nt: TGTGCTAGCAGCTCGCGGGTTGGAGAGACCCAGTACTTC; cdr3_aa: CASSSRVGETQYF
j_call: TRBJ1-1; clone_size: .; v_call: TRBV18; d_call: .; cdr3_nt: TGTGCCAGCTCACCGAGACAGGCCTACACTGAAGCTTTCTTT; cdr3_aa: CASSPRQAYTEAFF
j_call: TRBJ2-3; clone_size: .; v_call: TRBV5-4; d_call: TRBD2; cdr3_nt: TGTGCCAGCAGCCCCCAGCGGGAGTTAGATACGCAGTATTTT; cdr3_aa: CASSPQRELDTQYF
j_call: TRBJ1-2; clone_size: .; v_call: TRBV19; d_call: .; cdr3_nt: TGTGCCAGTAGTATGTATCTGGGGGCGTTGGGCTACACCTTC; cdr3_aa: CASSMYLGALGYTF
j_call: TRBJ2-3; clone_size: .; v_call: TRBV6-2/TRBV6-3; d_call: .; cdr3_nt: TGTGCCAGCAGTTACTATCGGGAGGATACGCAGTATTTT; cdr3_aa: CASSYYREDTQYF
j_call: TRBJ2-5; clone_size: .; v_call: TRBV29-1; d_call: .; cdr3_nt: TGCAGCGTCGTACGGTGGACAAGCCTCGGAGAGACCCAGTACTTC; cdr3_aa: CSVVRWTSLGETQYF
j_call: TRBJ2-1; clone_size: few; v_call: TRBV12-5; d_call: .; cdr3_nt: TGTGCTAGTGGTTTTGGGTTCAGGGGTCAATTTGAGCAGTTCTTC; cdr3_aa: CASGFGFRGQFEQFF
j_call: TRBJ2-5; clone_size: .; v_call: TRBV20-1; d_call: .; cdr3_nt: TGCAGGGTAGGAGTGTCTGAGACCCAGTACTTC; cdr3_aa: CRVGVSETQYF
j_call: TRBJ2-5; clone_size: .; v_call: TRBV11-2; d_call: .; cdr3_nt: TGTGCCAGCAGCTCCCTGTCGGGTCGCCAAGAGACCCAGTACTTC; cdr3_aa: CASSSLSGRQETQYF
j_call: TRBJ1-4; clone_size: .; v_call: TRBV4-2; d_call: TRBD1; cdr3_nt: TGTGCCAGCAGCCGCACCTCCTCCGGGACAGGGGATGAAAAACTGTTTTTT; cdr3_aa: CASSRTSSGTGDEKLFF
j_call: TRBJ2-2; clone_size: few; v_call: TRBV4-2; d_call: TRBD1; cdr3_nt: TGTGCCAGCAGCCAAGCTGGGACAGGGGGCGGGACCGGGGAGCTGTTTTTT; cdr3_aa: CASSQAGTGGGTGELFF
j_call: TRBJ1-5; clone_size: few; v_call: TRBV3-1/TRBV3-2; d_call: TRBD1; cdr3_nt: TGTGCCAGCAGCCTCGGGACAGGGATTGATCAGCCCCAGCATTTT; cdr3_aa: CASSLGTGIDQPQHF
j_call: TRBJ1-1; clone_size: .; v_call: TRBV12-5; d_call: .; cdr3_nt: TGTGCTAGTGGTTTGGCCGGGGGGGCCGGTGAAGCTTTCTTT; cdr3_aa: CASGLAGGAGEAFF
j_call: TRBJ1-2; clone_size: .; v_call: TRBV6-4; d_call: TRBD1; cdr3_nt: TGTGCCAGCAGTGACTGGAACAGGGGCGGTGGCTACACCTTC; cdr3_aa: CASSDWNRGGGYTF
j_call: TRBJ2-1; clone_size: .; v_call: TRBV5-1; d_call: TRBD2; cdr3_nt: TGCGCCAGCAGCTCGATCCCTAGCGGGGGGCAACCTGGCAATGAGCAGTTCTTC; cdr3_aa: CASSSIPSGGQPGNEQFF
j_call: TRBJ1-6; clone_size: .; v_call: TRBV3-1/TRBV3-2; d_call: TRBD1; cdr3_nt: TGTGCCAGCAGCAACAGGGGTCATAATTCACCCCTCCACTTT; cdr3_aa: CASSNRGHNSPLHF
j_call: TRBJ2-1; clone_size: .; v_call: TRBV10-3; d_call: TRBD1; cdr3_nt: TGTGCCACTTATCGGGGACAGGGCAATGAGCAGTTCTTC; cdr3_aa: CATYRGQGNEQFF
j_call: TRBJ2-1; clone_size: .; v_call: TRBV7-8; d_call: .; cdr3_nt: TGTGCCAGCAGCCCCCTCCGGGAAGGGACGTTCTTC; cdr3_aa: CASSPLREGTFF
j_call: TRBJ1-2; clone_size: few; v_call: TRBV7-3; d_call: .; cdr3_nt: TGTGCCAGCAGCTTAACGTCGGGACTTGGGTCCGGCTACACCTTC; cdr3_aa: CASSLTSGLGSGYTF
j_call: TRBJ2-2; clone_size: few; v_call: TRBV7-3; d_call: .; cdr3_nt: TGTGCCAGCAGCTTAGACGGGGGCGCGGACACCGGGGAGCTGTTTTTT; cdr3_aa: CASSLDGGADTGELFF
j_call: TRBJ2-3; clone_size: .; v_call: TRBV7-2; d_call: .; cdr3_nt: TGTGCCAGCAGCTTAGTAACTGGGGGCGCAGATACGCAGTATTTT; cdr3_aa: CASSLVTGGADTQYF
j_call: TRBJ2-2; clone_size: few; v_call: TRBV5-1; d_call: .; cdr3_nt: TGCGCCAGCAGCTGGACTGGGGACACCGGGGAGCTGTTTTTT; cdr3_aa: CASSWTGDTGELFF
j_call: TRBJ2-5; clone_size: .; v_call: TRBV7-9; d_call: .; cdr3_nt: TGTGCCAGCAGCTTTCAACTAGCCCTTTTGCCCCCCCAAGAGACCCAGTACTTC; cdr3_aa: CASSFQLALLPPQETQYF
j_call: TRBJ1-2; clone_size: .; v_call: TRBV9; d_call: TRBD1; cdr3_nt: TGTGCCAGCAGCGTCCTCCAGACAGGGGGCAATGGCTACACCTTC; cdr3_aa: CASSVLQTGGNGYTF
j_call: TRBJ1-2; clone_size: .; v_call: TRBV30; d_call: TRBD1; cdr3_nt: TGTGCCTGGAGTGCCGAGACAGGGACAGCCTATAACTATGGCTACACCTTC; cdr3_aa: CAWSAETGTAYNYGYTF
j_call: TRBJ2-6; clone_size: .; v_call: TRBV5-1; d_call: .; cdr3_nt: TGCGCCAGCAGCTTGGGGGCCCTGGGGGCCAACGTCCTGACTTTC; cdr3_aa: CASSLGALGANVLTF
j_call: TRBJ2-2; clone_size: .; v_call: TRBV9; d_call: TRBD2; cdr3_nt: TGTGCCAGCAGCACAAGACTAGCGGGATGGAACACCGGGGAGCTGTTTTTT; cdr3_aa: CASSTRLAGWNTGELFF
j_call: TRBJ2-1; clone_size: .; v_call: TRBV11-2; d_call: .; cdr3_nt: TGTGCCAGCAGCTTAGTGGGGTGGGGCTACAATGAGCAGTTCTTC; cdr3_aa: CASSLVGWGYNEQFF
j_call: TRBJ2-5; clone_size: .; v_call: TRBV2; d_call: .; cdr3_nt: TGTGCCAGCAACAGGGACACGAACCAAGAGACCCAGTACTTC; cdr3_aa: CASNRDTNQETQYF
j_call: TRBJ2-1; clone_size: .; v_call: TRBV7-8; d_call: .; cdr3_nt: TGTGCCAGCAGCCCGAGTAGGCAGGTTAAGTACAATGAGCAGTTCTTC; cdr3_aa: CASSPSRQVKYNEQFF
j_call: TRBJ2-7; clone_size: .; v_call: TRBV11-2; d_call: .; cdr3_nt: TGTGCCAGCAGCTTAGCCGGGGGCCCCTACGAGCAGTACTTC; cdr3_aa: CASSLAGGPYEQYF
j_call: TRBJ2-2; clone_size: few; v_call: TRBV19; d_call: .; cdr3_nt: TGTGCCAGTACCACCAGACCCGGGGAGCTGTTTTTT; cdr3_aa: CASTTRPGELFF
j_call: TRBJ2-1; clone_size: .; v_call: TRBV11-3; d_call: .; cdr3_nt: TGTGCCAGCAGCACGATAGTTGCTTCTGAGCAGTTCTTC; cdr3_aa: CASSTIVASEQFF
j_call: TRBJ1-1; clone_size: once; v_call: TRBV5-6; d_call: .; cdr3_nt: TGTGCCAGCGGGCGGCAGAACACTGAAGCTTTCTTT; cdr3_aa: CASGRQNTEAFF
j_call: TRBJ2-1; clone_size: .; v_call: TRBV7-9; d_call: .; cdr3_nt: TGTGCCAGCAACTCCGTAGGGTACAATGAGCAGTTCTTC; cdr3_aa: CASNSVGYNEQFF
j_call: TRBJ1-2; clone_size: few; v_call: TRBV11-2; d_call: .; cdr3_nt: TGTGCCAGCAGCTTAGGGTTTAACTATGGCTACACCTTC; cdr3_aa: CASSLGFNYGYTF